This TCR beta chain was captured in a study of blood T cell repertoires in COVID-19. Germline trimming cut 0 bases from V and 6 bases from J; bases unmatched to any gene: 8. CDR1 is SGHNT, CDR2 YYREEE, per germline (reference sequence). This CDR3 comprises 16 residues. Original handling: It was from reference gene primer amplification that nucleated cell counts were estimated. Sequencing was performed with immunoSEQ multiplex PCR; in TCRdb, only in-frame clones are kept and a portion is missing. For V, J and clone size, that table is used; D and trimming come from the DNA. The sample holds some 190,000 clones, 70% to 85% seen once.

The specimen was peripheral blood. The genes are TRBV5-4 and TRBJ2-1; 8 bases are shared with TRBD2. The receptor comes from a woman at least 80 years old with COVID-19, enrolled during active disease. The CDR3 DNA reads as TGTGCCAGCAGCTTGGCCGGTAGCGGGGTGGGCAATGAGCAGTTCTTC. This sequence encodes CASSLAGSGVGNEQFF.